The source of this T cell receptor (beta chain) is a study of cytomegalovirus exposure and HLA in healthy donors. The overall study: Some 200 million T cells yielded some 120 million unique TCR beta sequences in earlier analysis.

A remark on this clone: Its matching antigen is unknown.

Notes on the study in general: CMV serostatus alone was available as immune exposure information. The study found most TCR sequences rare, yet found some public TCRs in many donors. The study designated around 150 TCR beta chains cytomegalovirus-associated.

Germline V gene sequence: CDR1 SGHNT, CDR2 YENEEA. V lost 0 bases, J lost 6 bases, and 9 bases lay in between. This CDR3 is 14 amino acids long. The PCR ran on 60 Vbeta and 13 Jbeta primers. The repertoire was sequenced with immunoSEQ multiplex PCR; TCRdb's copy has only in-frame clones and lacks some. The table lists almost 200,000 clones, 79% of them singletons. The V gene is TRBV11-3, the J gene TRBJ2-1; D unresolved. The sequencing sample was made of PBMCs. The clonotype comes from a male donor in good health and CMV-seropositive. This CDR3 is CASSLDLYRNEQFF. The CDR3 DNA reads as TGTGCCAGCAGCTTAGATCTGTATCGCAATGAGCAGTTCTTC.